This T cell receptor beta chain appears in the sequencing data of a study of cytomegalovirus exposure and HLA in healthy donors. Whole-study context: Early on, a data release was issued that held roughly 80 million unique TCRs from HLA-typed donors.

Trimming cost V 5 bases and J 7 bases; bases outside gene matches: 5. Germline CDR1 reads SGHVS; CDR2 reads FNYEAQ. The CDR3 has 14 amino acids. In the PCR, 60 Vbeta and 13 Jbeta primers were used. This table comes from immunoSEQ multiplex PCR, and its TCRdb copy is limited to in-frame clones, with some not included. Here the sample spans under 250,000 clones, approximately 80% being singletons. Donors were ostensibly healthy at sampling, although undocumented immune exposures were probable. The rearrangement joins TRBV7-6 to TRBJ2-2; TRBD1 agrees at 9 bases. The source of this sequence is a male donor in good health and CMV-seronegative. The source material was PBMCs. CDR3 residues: CASSRGQGDGELFF. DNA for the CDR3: TGTGCCAGCAGCCGGGGACAGGGTGACGGGGAGCTGTTTTTT.